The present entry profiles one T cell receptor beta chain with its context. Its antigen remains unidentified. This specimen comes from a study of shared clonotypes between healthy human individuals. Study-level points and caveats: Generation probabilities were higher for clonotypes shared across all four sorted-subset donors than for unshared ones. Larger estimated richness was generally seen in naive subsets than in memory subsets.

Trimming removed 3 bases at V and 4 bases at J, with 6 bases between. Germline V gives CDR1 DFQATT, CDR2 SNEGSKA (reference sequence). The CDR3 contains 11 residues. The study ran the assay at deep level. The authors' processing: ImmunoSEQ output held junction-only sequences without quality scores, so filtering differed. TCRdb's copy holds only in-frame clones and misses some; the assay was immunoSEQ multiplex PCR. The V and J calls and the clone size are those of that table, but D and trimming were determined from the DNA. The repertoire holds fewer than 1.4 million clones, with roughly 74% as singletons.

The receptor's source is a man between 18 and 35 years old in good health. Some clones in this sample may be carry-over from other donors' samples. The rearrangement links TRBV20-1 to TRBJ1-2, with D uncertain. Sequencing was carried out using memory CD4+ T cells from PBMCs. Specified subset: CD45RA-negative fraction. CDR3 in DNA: TGCAGTGCTAGTAATCTCTATGGCTACACCTTC. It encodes CSASNLYGYTF.